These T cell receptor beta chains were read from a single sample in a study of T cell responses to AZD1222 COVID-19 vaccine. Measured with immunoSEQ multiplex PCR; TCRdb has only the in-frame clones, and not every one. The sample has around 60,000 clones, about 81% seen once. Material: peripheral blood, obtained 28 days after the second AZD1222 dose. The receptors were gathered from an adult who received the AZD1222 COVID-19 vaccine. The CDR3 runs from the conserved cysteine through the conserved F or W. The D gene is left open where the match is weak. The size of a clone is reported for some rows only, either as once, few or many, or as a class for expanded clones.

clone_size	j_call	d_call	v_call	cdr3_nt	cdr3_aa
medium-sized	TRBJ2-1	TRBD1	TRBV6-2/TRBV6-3	TGTGCCAGCAGTCCCTTAGACAGGGGCTACAATGAGCAGTTCTTC	CASSPLDRGYNEQFF
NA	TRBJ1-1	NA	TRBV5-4	TGTGCCAGCAGCTTGGAGTACCCGAACACTGAAGCTTTCTTT	CASSLEYPNTEAFF
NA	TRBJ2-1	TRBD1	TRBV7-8	TGTGCCAGCAGCTTCTCGGGACAGGGATACAATGAGCAGTTCTTC	CASSFSGQGYNEQFF
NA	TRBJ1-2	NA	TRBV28	TGTGCCAGCAGTCAACACAGGAGCTCTAACTATGGCTACACCTTC	CASSQHRSSNYGYTF
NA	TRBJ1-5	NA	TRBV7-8	TGTGCCAGCAGCTCGACACCGGATCAGCCCCAGCATTTT	CASSSTPDQPQHF
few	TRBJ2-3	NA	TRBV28	TGTGCCAGCAGTAATGACAGCCCTATTAAAGATACGCAGTATTTT	CASSNDSPIKDTQYF
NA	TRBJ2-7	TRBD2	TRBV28	TGTGCCAGCTGGGGGGGCTCCTACGAGCAGTACTTC	CASWGGSYEQYF
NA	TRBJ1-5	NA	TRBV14	TGTGCCAGCAGCCAGCCAAACCCGGACAGCCTACTTTGGTGCAATCAGCCCCAGCATTTT	CASSQPNPDSLLWCNQPQHF
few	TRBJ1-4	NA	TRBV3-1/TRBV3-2	TGTGCCAGCAGCCGCGGGAAGAGTGAAAAACTGTTTTTT	CASSRGKSEKLFF
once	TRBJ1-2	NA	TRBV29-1	TGCAGCGTTGATAGAAAGGGTGTGGATGGCTACACCTTC	CSVDRKGVDGYTF
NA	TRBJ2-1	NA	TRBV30	TGTGCCTGGACAGGCAGTTCTTGGCAGTTCTTC	CAWTGSSWQFF
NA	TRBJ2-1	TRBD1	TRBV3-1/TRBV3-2	TGTGCCAGCAGCTGGGACAGGTTCTACAATGAGCAGTTCTTC	CASSWDRFYNEQFF
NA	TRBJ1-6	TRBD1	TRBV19	TGTGCCAGTAGTAAGAGGGACAGCAAATATAATTCACCCCTCCACTTT	CASSKRDSKYNSPLHF
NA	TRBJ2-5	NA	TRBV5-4	TGTGCCAGCAGCTTACCCAACAGCCAAGAGACCCAGTACTTC	CASSLPNSQETQYF
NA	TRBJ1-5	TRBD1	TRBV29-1	TGCAGCGTTTCACCGGGACAGGGCAATCAGCCCCAGCATTTT	CSVSPGQGNQPQHF
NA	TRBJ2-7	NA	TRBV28	TGTGCCAGCAGTTTCTCACATGAGGGGGGCTACGAGCAGTACTTC	CASSFSHEGGYEQYF
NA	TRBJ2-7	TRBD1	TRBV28	TGTGCCAGCAGTGTCGGACAGGGGGGCTACGAGCAGTACTTC	CASSVGQGGYEQYF
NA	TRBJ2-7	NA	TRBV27	TGTGCCAGCGACCGGCACGTGGGACCTGAGAGCTCCTACGAGCAGTACTTC	CASDRHVGPESSYEQYF
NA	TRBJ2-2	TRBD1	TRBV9	TGTGCCAGTACGGACAGGGAGAACACCGGGGAGCTGTTTTTT	CASTDRENTGELFF
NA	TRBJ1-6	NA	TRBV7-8	TGTGCCAGCAGCTTAAGGGACTCGGGGGCTTCACCCCTCCACTTT	CASSLRDSGASPLHF